This T cell receptor beta chain was captured by sequencing in a study of T cells after yellow fever vaccination. Study-wide results and caveats: Post-booster repertoires again held most primary-vaccination clones (roughly 95% CD4, around 90% CD8).

One entry per CDR3 protein, called by TCRdb with MiXCR from the 5' RACE reads. The sample has 360,000 or so distinct CDR3 sequences, around 10% seen once; the top ten hold roughly a sixth. The sample holds many counts of this clonotype. Its specificity is unknown. Germline-derived CDR1 and CDR2 are SEHNR and FQNEAQ (reference sequence). The CDR3 is 13 residues long. V was cut by 2 bases and J by 3 bases, with 7 bases left in between. Here the sequenced sample was PBMCs, taken on the day of the first yellow fever vaccination. The clonotype originates from a man aged 18 to 29 who received the YFV17D yellow fever vaccine. J is TRBJ1-1 and V is TRBV7-9; D is undetermined. This CDR3 reads CASSLRTDTEAFF. CDR3 nucleotides: TGTGCCAGCAGCTTACGGACGGACACTGAAGCTTTCTTT.